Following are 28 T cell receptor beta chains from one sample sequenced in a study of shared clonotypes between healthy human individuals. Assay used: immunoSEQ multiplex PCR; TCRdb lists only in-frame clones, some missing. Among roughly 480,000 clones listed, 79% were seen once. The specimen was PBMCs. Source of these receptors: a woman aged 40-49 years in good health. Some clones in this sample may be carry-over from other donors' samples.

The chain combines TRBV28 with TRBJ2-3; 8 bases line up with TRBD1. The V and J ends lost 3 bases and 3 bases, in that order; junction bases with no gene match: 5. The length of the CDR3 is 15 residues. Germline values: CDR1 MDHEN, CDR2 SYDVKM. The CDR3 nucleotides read TGTGCCAGCAGTTTTGAGGACAGGGCTACAGATACGCAGTATTTT. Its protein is CASSFEDRATDTQYF.

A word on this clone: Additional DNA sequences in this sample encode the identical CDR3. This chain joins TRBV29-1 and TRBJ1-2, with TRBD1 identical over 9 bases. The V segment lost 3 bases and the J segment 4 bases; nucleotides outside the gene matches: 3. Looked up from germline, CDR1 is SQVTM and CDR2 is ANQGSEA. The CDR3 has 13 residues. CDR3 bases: TGCAGCGTTGAGGTGGGACAGGGCTATGGCTACACCTTC. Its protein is CSVEVGQGYGYTF.

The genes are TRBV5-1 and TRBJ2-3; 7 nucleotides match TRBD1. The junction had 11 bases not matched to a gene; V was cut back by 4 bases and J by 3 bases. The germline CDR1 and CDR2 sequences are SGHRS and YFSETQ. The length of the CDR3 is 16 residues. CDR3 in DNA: TGCGCCAGCAGCCTCGGGACAGTGCCTCTTACAGATACGCAGTATTTT. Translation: CASSLGTVPLTDTQYF.

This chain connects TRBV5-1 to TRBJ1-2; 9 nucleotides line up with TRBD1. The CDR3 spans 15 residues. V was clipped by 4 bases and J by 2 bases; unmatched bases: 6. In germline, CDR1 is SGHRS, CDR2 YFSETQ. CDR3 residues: CASSNLQGANYGYTF. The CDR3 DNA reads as TGCGCCAGCAGCAACTTACAGGGGGCAAACTATGGCTACACCTTC.

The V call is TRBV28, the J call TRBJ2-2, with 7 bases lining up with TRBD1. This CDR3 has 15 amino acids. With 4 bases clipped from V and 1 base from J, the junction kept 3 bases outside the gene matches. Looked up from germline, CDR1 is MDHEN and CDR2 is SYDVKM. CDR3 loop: CASSSTGENTGELFF. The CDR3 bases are TGTGCCAGCAGTTCAACAGGGGAGAACACCGGGGAGCTGTTTTTT.

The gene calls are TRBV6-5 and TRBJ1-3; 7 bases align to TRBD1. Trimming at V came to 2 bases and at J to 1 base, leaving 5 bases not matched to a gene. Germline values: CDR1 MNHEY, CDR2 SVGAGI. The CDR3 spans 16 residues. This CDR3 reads CASSYTHRGSGNTIYF. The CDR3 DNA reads TGTGCCAGCAGTTACACCCACAGGGGATCTGGAAACACCATATATTTT.

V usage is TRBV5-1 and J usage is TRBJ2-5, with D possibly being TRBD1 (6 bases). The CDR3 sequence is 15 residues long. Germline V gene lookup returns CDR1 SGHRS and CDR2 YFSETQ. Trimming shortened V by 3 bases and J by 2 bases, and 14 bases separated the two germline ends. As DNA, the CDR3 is TGCGCCAGCAGCTCCGGGACGACAGGACAAGAGACCCAGTACTTC. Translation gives CASSSGTTGQETQYF. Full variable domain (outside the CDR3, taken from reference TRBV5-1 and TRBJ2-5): KAGVTQTPRYLIKTRGQQVTLSCSPISGHRSVSWYQQTPGQGLQFLFEYFSETQRNKGNFPGRFSGRQFSNSRSEMNVSTLELGDSALYLCASSSGTTGQETQYFGPGTRLLVL.

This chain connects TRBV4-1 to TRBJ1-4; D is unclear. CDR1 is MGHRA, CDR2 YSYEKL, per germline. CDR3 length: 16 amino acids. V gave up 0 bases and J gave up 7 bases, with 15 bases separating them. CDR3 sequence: CASSQDSSPLGEKLFF. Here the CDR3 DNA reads TGCGCCAGCAGCCAAGACTCAAGCCCCCTGGGTGAAAAACTGTTTTTT.

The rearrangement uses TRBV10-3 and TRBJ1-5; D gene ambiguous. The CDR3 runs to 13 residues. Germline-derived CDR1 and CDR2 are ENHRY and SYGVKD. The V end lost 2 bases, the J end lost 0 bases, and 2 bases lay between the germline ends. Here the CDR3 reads CAISEASNQPQHF. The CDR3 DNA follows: TGTGCCATCAGTGAGGCTAGCAATCAGCCCCAGCATTTT.

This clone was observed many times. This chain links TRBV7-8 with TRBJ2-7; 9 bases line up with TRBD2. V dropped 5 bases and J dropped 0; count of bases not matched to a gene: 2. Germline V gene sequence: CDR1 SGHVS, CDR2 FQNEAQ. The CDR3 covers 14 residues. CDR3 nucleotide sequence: TGTGCCAGCAGCCGCGGGAGGGCCTCCTACGAGCAGTACTTC. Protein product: CASSRGRASYEQYF.

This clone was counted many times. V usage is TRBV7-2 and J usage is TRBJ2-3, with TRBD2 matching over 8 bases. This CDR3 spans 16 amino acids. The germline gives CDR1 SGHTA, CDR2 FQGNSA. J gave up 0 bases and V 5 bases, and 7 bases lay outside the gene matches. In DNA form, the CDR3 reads TGTGCCAGCAGCCGCCGGGGCGGGGGGAGCACAGATACGCAGTATTTT. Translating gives CASSRRGGGSTDTQYF.

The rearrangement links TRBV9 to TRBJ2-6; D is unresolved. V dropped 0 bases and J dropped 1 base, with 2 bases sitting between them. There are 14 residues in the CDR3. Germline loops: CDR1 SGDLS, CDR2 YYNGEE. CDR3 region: CASSVVSGANVLTF. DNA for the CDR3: TGTGCCAGCAGCGTAGTGTCTGGGGCCAACGTCCTGACTTTC.

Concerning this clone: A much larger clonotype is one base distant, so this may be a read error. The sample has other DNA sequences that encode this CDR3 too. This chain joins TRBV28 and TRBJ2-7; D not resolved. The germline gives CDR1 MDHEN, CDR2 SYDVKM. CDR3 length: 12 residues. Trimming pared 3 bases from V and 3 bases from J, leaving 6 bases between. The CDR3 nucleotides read TGTGCCAGCAGTTTCCCCTACTACGAGCAGTACTTC. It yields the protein CASSFPYYEQYF.

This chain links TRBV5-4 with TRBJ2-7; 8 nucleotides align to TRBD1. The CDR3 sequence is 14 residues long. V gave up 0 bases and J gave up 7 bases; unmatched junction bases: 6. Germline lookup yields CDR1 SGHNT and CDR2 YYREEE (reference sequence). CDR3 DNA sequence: TGTGCCAGCAGCTTGGCAGGACAGGGTAGGGAGCAGTACTTC. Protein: CASSLAGQGREQYF.

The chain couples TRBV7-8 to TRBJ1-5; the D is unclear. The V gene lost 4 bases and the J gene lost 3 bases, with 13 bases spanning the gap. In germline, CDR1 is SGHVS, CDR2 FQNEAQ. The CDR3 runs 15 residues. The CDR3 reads CASSSGVGHNQPQHF. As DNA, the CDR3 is TGTGCCAGCAGCTCCGGGGTCGGGCACAATCAGCCCCAGCATTTT.

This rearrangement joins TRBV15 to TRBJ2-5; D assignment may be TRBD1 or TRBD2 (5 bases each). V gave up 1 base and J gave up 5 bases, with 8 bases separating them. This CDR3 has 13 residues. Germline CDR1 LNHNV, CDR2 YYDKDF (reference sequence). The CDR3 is CATSRGGFETQYF. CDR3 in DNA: TGTGCCACCAGCAGAGGGGGGTTCGAGACCCAGTACTTC.

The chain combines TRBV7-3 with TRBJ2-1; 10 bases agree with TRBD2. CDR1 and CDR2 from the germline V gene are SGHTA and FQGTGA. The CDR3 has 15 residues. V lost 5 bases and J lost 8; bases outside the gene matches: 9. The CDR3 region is CASSPLAGPGHEQFF. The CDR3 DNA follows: TGTGCCAGCAGCCCACTAGCGGGACCCGGCCATGAGCAGTTCTTC.

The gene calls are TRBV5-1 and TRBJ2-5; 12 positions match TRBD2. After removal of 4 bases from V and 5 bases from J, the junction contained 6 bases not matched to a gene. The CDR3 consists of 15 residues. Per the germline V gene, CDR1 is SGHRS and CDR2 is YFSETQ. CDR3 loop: CASSRGLAGGETQYF. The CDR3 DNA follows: TGCGCCAGCAGCCGGGGACTAGCGGGCGGTGAGACCCAGTACTTC.

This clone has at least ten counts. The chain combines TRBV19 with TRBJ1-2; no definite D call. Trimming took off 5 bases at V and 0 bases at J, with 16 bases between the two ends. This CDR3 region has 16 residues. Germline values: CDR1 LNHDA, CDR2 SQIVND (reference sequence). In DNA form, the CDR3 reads TGTGCCAGTAGTGATGCTCGGGTGGGCGCTAACTATGGCTACACCTTC. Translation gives CASSDARVGANYGYTF.

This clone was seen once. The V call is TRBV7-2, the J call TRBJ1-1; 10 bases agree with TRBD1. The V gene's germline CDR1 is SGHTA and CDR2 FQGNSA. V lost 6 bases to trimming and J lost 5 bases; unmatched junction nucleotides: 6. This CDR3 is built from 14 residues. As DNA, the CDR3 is TGTGCCAGCAGTTCGACAGGGGGCGAAACTGAAGCTTTCTTT. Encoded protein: CASSSTGGETEAFF.

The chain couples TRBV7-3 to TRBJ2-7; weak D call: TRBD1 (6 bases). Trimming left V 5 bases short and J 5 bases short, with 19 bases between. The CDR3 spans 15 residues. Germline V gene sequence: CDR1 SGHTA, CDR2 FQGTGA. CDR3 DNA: TGTGCCAGCAGCCAATTGGGGACACCTGTACACGAGCAGTACTTC. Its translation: CASSQLGTPVHEQYF.

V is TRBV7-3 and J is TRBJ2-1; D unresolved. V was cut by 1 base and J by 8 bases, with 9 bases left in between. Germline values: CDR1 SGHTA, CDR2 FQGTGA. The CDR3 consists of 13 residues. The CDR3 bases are TGTGCCAGCAGCTTAAGCCTGGCGGATGAGCAGTTCTTC. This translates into CASSLSLADEQFF. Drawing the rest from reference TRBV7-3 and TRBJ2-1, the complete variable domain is GAGVSQTPSNKVTEKGKYVELRCDPISGHTALYWYRQSLGQGPEFLIYFQGTGAADDSGLPNDRFFAVRPEGSVSTLKIQRTERGDSAVYLCASSLSLADEQFFGPGTRLTVL.

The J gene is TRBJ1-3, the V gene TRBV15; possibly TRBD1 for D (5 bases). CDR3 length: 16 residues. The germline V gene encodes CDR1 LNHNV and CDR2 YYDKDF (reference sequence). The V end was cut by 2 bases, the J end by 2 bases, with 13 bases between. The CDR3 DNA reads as TGTGCCACCAGCAGACAGGGCGGCTTCCCTGGAAACACCATATATTTT. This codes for CATSRQGGFPGNTIYF.

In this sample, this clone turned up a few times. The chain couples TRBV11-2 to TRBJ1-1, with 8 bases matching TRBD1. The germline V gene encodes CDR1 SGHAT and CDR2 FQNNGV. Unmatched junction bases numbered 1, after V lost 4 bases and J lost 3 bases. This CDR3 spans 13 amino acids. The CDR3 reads CASSSQGDTEAFF. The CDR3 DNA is TGTGCCAGCAGCTCACAGGGGGACACTGAAGCTTTCTTT. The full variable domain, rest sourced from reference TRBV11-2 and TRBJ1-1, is EAGVAQSPRYKIIEKRQSVAFWCNPISGHATLYWYQQILGQGPKLLIQFQNNGVVDDSQLPKDRFSAERLKGVDSTLKIQPAKLEDSAVYLCASSSQGDTEAFFGQGTRLTVV.

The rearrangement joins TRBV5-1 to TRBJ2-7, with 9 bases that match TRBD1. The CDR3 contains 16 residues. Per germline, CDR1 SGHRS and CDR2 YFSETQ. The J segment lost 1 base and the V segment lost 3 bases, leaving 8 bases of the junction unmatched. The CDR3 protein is CASSSGQGRGSYEQYF. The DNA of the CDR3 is TGCGCCAGCAGCTCAGGACAGGGGAGGGGTTCCTACGAGCAGTACTTC.

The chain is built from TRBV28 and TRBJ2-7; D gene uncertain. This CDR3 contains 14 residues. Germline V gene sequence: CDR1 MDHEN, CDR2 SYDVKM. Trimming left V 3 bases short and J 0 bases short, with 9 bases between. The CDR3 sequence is CASSFTVASYEQYF. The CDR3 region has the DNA TGTGCCAGCAGTTTTACCGTGGCCTCCTACGAGCAGTACTTC.

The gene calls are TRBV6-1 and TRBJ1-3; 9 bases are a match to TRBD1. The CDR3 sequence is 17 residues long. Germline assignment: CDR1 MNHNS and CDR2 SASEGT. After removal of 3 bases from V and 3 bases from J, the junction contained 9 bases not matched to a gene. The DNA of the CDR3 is TGTGCCAGCAGTGACTTTTTGACAGGGGGATTTGGAAACACCATATATTTT. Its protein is CASSDFLTGGFGNTIYF.

The DNA of the CDR3 is TGTGCCAGCAGCATTAGAACTAGCGGGAGAAGGAAAACGGATACGCAGTATTTT. Amino acid sequence: CASSIRTSGRRKTDTQYF. The J gene is TRBJ2-3, the V gene TRBV13, with 11 nucleotides matching TRBD2. This CDR3 spans 18 amino acids. In germline, CDR1 is PRHDT, CDR2 FYEKMQ (reference sequence). The ends lost 5 bases at V and 6 bases at J; junction bases unmatched: 16.